The entry below describes one T cell receptor beta chain. As yet, its antigen is unknown. Here immunoSEQ multiplex PCR was the method, and the copy in TCRdb shows in-frame clones only, minus some. The top ten clones hold roughly 31% of a sample with about 83,000 clones, around 89% of them seen once. This sample stems from a study of T cell responses to AZD1222 COVID-19 vaccine. Study-wide results and limits: Close to half of spike-specific TCRs reportedly recognize unmutated variant regions. White British donors predominated, females outnumbered males, and clonal diversity was possibly underestimated.

This CDR3 has 15 residues. J gave up 2 bases and V 4 bases, and 6 bases lay outside the gene matches. CDR1 SEHNR and CDR2 FQNEAQ come from the germline V gene (reference sequence). The sequence came from an adult in good health. The J gene is TRBJ2-3, the V gene TRBV7-9; 7 bases align to TRBD2. This material consisted of peripheral blood, taken on day 0 of AZD1222 vaccination. CDR3 region: CASSSRGTDTDTQYF. Here the CDR3 DNA reads TGTGCCAGCAGCTCGCGGGGGACCGACACAGATACGCAGTATTTT.